The 21 T cell receptor beta chains below all came from one sample that was sequenced in a study of control samples from healthy donors and cancer patients. Using immunoSEQ multiplex PCR, the repertoire was profiled, and TCRdb retains in-frame clones only, with some absent. The table for this sample gives approximately 190,000 clones. Sequenced sample: blood. These receptors were taken from a woman aged 25-40 years in good health.

CDR3 amino acids: CASSLRAEAMREQFF. The CDR3 nucleotides read TGTGCCAGCAGTTTAAGGGCAGAGGCGATGCGCGAGCAGTTCTTC. The chain couples TRBV28 to TRBJ2-1; D is uncertain. Per the germline V gene, CDR1 is MDHEN and CDR2 is SYDVKM. This CDR3 region has 15 residues. V gave up 2 bases and J gave up 10 bases, with 18 bases separating them.

The CDR3 here is CASRLVSDTQYF. In DNA, the CDR3 is TGTGCCAGCAGACTTGTGTCGGATACGCAGTATTTT. V gene TRBV7-3 combines with J gene TRBJ2-3, with D uncertain. Trimming pared 6 bases from V and 6 bases from J, leaving 10 bases between. Germline V gene data show CDR1 as SGHTA and CDR2 as FQGTGA. The CDR3 length is 12 residues.

The chain carries TRBV3-1 (or the pseudogene TRBV3-2) and TRBJ1-6; D is uncertain. This CDR3 is built from 13 residues. The germline V gene encodes CDR1 LGHDT and CDR2 YNNKEL (reference sequence). Trimming removed 1 base at V and 9 bases at J, with 7 bases between. The CDR3 loop reads CASSQGPVSPLHF. CDR3 nucleotides: TGTGCCAGCAGCCAAGGGCCGGTTTCACCCCTCCACTTT.

The chain links TRBV19 to TRBJ2-1, with 9 bases lining up with TRBD1. CDR1 LNHDA and CDR2 SQIVND come from the germline V gene (reference sequence). V gave up 5 bases and J gave up 6 bases; unmatched junction bases: 2. There are 13 residues in the CDR3. CDR3 sequence reads: CASSPGQGNEQFF. CDR3 bases: TGTGCCAGTAGTCCGGGACAGGGCAATGAGCAGTTCTTC.

The chain couples TRBV7-2 to TRBJ2-2, with no clear D. CDR3 size: 14 residues. The V gene's germline CDR1 is SGHTA and CDR2 FQGNSA. Trimming pared 2 bases from V and 4 bases from J, leaving 8 bases between. CDR3 amino acids: CASSLSMGTGELFF. For the CDR3, the DNA is TGTGCCAGCAGCTTATCGATGGGCACCGGGGAGCTGTTTTTT.

CDR3 amino acids: CATLLTGPNEQFF. DNA for the CDR3: TGTGCCACCCTTTTGACAGGGCCCAATGAGCAGTTCTTC. This chain links TRBV5-8 with TRBJ2-1; TRBD1 matches at 7 bases. J gave up 6 bases and V 9 bases, and 9 bases lay outside the gene matches. The CDR3 extends over 13 amino acids. Germline CDR1 is SGHTS and CDR2 is YDEGEE.

The chain combines TRBV5-8 with TRBJ2-1; D possibly corresponds to TRBD1 (6 bases). From germline, CDR1 is SGHTS and CDR2 YDEGEE. The CDR3 has 13 residues. V was trimmed by 0 bases and J by 9 bases, leaving 10 bases between them. The CDR3 reads CASSLEGTTEQFF. CDR3 nucleotide sequence: TGTGCCAGCAGCTTGGAGGGGACAACTGAGCAGTTCTTC.

The chain uses TRBV27 and TRBJ2-3; 8 bases agree with TRBD2. CDR3 length: 15 amino acids. CDR1 is MNHEY and CDR2 is SMNVEV in the germline V gene (reference sequence). V was clipped by 5 bases and J by 2 bases; unmatched bases: 6. The CDR3 nucleotides are TGTGCCAGCAGTAGACGGGGGGGAATCACAGATACGCAGTATTTT. It encodes CASSRRGGITDTQYF.

V and J are TRBV6-1 and TRBJ2-6; D call uncertain. This CDR3 region has 17 residues. The germline V and J ends were trimmed by 3 bases and 0 bases, with 12 bases remaining between them. Germline loops: CDR1 MNHNS, CDR2 SASEGT. CDR3 amino acids: CASSDPGRSSGANVLTF. CDR3 nucleotides: TGTGCCAGCAGTGACCCCGGACGGAGCTCTGGGGCCAACGTCCTGACTTTC.

The J gene is TRBJ1-6, the V gene TRBV6-5, with 7 bases that match TRBD1. Losses at the gene ends were 2 bases for V and 7 bases for J; bases not matched to a gene: 2. The CDR3 is made up of 14 amino acids. Germline V gene data show CDR1 as MNHEY and CDR2 as SVGAGI. CDR3 loop: CASSYQGGNSPLHF. As DNA, the CDR3 is TGTGCCAGCAGTTACCAAGGGGGCAATTCACCCCTCCACTTT.

The chain carries TRBV24-1 and TRBJ2-1; D might be TRBD2 (5 bases). Germline values: CDR1 KGHDR, CDR2 SFDVKD. This CDR3 contains 15 residues. The V and J ends lost 5 bases and 6 bases respectively, with 16 bases between them. The CDR3 here is CATSAGPGSGNEQFF. The CDR3 DNA reads as TGTGCCACCAGTGCGGGTCCGGGGTCTGGCAATGAGCAGTTCTTC.

The J gene is TRBJ1-4, the V gene TRBV11-2, with D perhaps matching TRBD1 (5 bases). Trimming pared 1 base from V and 4 bases from J, leaving 16 bases between. The V gene's germline CDR1 is SGHAT and CDR2 FQNNGV. The CDR3 loop spans 17 amino acids. CDR3 nucleotides: TGTGCCAGCAGCTTAGCCCCTGACAGCTTCCTTAATGAAAAACTGTTTTTT. Its protein product is CASSLAPDSFLNEKLFF.

The rearrangement uses TRBV7-9 and TRBJ2-1; D is unresolved. Per the germline V gene, CDR1 is SEHNR and CDR2 is FQNEAQ (reference sequence). The CDR3 runs to 13 residues. Deletions cut 3 bases from V and 6 bases from J, with 9 bases between. This chain's CDR3 is CASSLVGGNEQFF. CDR3 nucleotides: TGTGCCAGCAGCTTGGTCGGCGGCAATGAGCAGTTCTTC.

This chain uses TRBV28 with TRBJ1-5; TRBD1 is a possible D gene (5 bases). Germline values: CDR1 MDHEN, CDR2 SYDVKM. The germline V and J ends were trimmed by 5 bases and 1 base, with 12 bases remaining between them. This CDR3 region has 15 residues. CDR3 sequence reads: CASSGVGVSNQPQHF. CDR3 in DNA: TGTGCCAGCAGTGGGGTGGGGGTCAGCAATCAGCCCCAGCATTTT.

The chain carries TRBV5-8 and TRBJ1-3; D may be TRBD1 (5 bases). Germline CDR1 is SGHTS and CDR2 is YDEGEE. V lost 3 bases and J 1 base, leaving 8 bases between the germline ends. This CDR3 has 14 amino acids. Here the CDR3 DNA reads TGTGCCAGCAGCTCCGACAGTTCTGGAAACACCATATATTTT. This codes for CASSSDSSGNTIYF.

The V call is TRBV7-2, the J call TRBJ1-3; 7 nucleotides agree with TRBD1. The V segment lost 5 bases and the J segment 8 bases; nucleotides outside the gene matches: 9. The CDR3 has 14 amino acids. The germline V gene encodes CDR1 SGHTA and CDR2 FQGNSA. CDR3 in amino acids: CASSPRQGGYTIYF. Here the CDR3 DNA reads TGTGCCAGCAGCCCCCGACAGGGAGGATACACCATATATTTT. Full variable domain (missing parts from reference TRBV7-2 and TRBJ1-3): GAGVSQSPSNKVTEKGKDVELRCDPISGHTALYWYRQSLGQGLEFLIYFQGNSAPDKSGLPSDRFSAERTGGSVSTLTIQRTQQEDSAVYLCASSPRQGGYTIYFGEGSWLTVV.

The genes are TRBV5-4 and TRBJ1-3; tentative D call: TRBD1 (6 bases). CDR3 length: 15 amino acids. V shed 2 bases and J shed 2 bases, with 11 bases lying between them. Germline assignment: CDR1 SGHNT and CDR2 YYREEE (reference sequence). CDR3 in amino acids: CASSLQGGPGNTIYF. The CDR3 region has the DNA TGTGCCAGCAGCTTACAGGGTGGCCCTGGAAACACCATATATTTT.

V is TRBV18 and J is TRBJ2-3; TRBD1 is a possible D gene (5 bases). V was shortened by 3 bases and J by 8 bases, with 9 bases between the two germline ends. The CDR3 contains 12 residues. Germline V gene data show CDR1 as KGHSH and CDR2 as LQKENI. CDR3 bases: TGTGCCAGCTCACCGGACAACCCTACGCAGTATTTT. Encoded protein: CASSPDNPTQYF.

The CDR3 sequence: CASGPPKGGKAFF. The CDR3 DNA follows: TGTGCTAGTGGCCCACCCAAAGGGGGTAAGGCTTTCTTT. This chain joins TRBV12-5 and TRBJ1-1; D possibly corresponds to TRBD1 (6 bases). The CDR3 length is 13 residues. The germline CDR1 and CDR2 sequences are LGHNT and FRNRAP. V was cut by 6 bases and J by 11 bases, with 19 bases left in between. The full variable domain, completed using reference TRBV12-5 and TRBJ1-1, is DARVTQTPRHKVTEMGQEVTMRCQPILGHNTVFWYRQTMMQGLELLAYFRNRAPLDDSGMPKDRFSAEMPDATLATLKIQPSEPRDSAVYFCASGPPKGGKAFFGQGTRLTVV.

The chain employs TRBV5-1 and TRBJ2-7; D is tentatively TRBD1 or TRBD2 (5 bases each). The germline V gene encodes CDR1 SGHRS and CDR2 YFSETQ. Deletions cut 4 bases from V and 3 bases from J, with 14 bases between. The CDR3 runs 14 residues. The CDR3 spells CASSLRDGDYEQYF. CDR3 sequence (DNA): TGCGCCAGCAGCCTCCGGGACGGAGACTACGAGCAGTACTTC.

The chain links TRBV7-9 to TRBJ2-7, with TRBD1 matching 9 bases. Trimming removed 3 bases from V and 1 base from J; junction bases left unmatched: 4. The CDR3 is 15 amino acids. Per the germline V gene, CDR1 is SEHNR and CDR2 is FQNEAQ (reference sequence). The CDR3 DNA reads TGTGCCAGCAGCTTCGGACAGGGGTCATCCTACGAGCAGTACTTC. Its protein product is CASSFGQGSSYEQYF.